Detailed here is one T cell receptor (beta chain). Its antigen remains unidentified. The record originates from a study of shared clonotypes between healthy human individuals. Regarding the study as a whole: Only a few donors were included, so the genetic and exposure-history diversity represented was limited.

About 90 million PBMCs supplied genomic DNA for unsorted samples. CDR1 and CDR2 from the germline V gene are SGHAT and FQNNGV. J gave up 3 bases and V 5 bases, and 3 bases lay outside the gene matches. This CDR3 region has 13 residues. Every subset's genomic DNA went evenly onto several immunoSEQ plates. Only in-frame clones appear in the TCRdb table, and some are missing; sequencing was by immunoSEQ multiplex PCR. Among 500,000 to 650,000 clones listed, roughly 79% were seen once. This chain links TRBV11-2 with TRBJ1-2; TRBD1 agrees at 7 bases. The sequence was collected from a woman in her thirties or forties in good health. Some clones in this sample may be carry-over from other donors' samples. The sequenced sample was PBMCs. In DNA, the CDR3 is TGTGCCAGCAGCCCCGACAGGGACTATGGCTACACCTTC. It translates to CASSPDRDYGYTF.